The sample holds many counts of the clone carrying this TCR beta chain. What it binds is unknown. This sample was included in a study of spatial heterogeneity in lung cancer. Study-wide results and limits: It was found that expanded intratumoral alpha and beta TCR counts tracked tumor mutation counts.

TCRdb called the 5' RACE reads again in MiXCR, with one record for every CDR3 protein. The sample gives some 10,000 distinct CDR3 sequences, 13% to 15% of which show up once; less than 20% is in the top ten. The CDR3 covers 16 residues. The germline V gene has CDR1 MNHEY and CDR2 SMNVEV (reference sequence). Trimming cost V 2 bases and J 4 bases, with 17 bases left between them. Time point: sample taken at primary tumor resection. A total of over 70 untreated early-stage non-small cell lung cancer patients served as donors. The sequence derives from a male donor with early-stage non-small cell lung cancer. The sequencing here drew on lung tumor tissue, taken at surgery. The chain has TRBV27 and TRBJ1-2; D might be TRBD1 (6 bases). CDR3: CASSLKGDRASYGYTF. CDR3 in DNA: TGTGCCAGCAGTTTAAAGGGGGACCGAGCCTCCTATGGCTACACCTTC.